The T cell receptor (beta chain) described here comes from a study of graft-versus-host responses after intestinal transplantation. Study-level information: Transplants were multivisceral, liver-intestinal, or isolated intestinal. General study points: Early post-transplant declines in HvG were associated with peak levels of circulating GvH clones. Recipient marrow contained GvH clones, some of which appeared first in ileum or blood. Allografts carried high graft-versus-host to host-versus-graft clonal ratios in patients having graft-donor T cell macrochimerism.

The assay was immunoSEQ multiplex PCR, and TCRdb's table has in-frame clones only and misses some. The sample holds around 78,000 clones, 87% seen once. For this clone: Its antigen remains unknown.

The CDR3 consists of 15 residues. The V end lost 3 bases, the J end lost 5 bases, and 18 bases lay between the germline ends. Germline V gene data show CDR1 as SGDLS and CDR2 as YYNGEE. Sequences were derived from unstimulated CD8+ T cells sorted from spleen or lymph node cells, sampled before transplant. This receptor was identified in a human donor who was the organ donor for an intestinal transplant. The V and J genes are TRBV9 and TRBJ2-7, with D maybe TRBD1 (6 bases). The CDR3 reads CASSATAQGSHEQYF. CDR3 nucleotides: TGTGCCAGCAGCGCTACCGCACAGGGATCCCACGAGCAGTACTTC.